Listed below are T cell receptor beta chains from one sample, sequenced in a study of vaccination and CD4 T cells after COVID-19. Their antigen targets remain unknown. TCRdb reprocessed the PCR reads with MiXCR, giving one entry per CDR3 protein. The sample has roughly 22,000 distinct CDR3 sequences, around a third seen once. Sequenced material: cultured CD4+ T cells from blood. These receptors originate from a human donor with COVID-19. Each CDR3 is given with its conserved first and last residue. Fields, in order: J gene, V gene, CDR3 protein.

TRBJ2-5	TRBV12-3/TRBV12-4	CASSNRDKKSETQYF
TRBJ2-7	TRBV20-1	CSANPGLNYEQYF
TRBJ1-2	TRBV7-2	CASSLVGTTHSNYGYTF
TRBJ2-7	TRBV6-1	CATESSYEQYF
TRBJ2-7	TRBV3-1	CASSQEAGLHYEQYF
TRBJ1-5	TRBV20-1	CSVPVGNQPQHF
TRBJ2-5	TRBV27	CASSIGAGGVGSETQYF
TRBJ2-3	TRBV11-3	CASSGTGASDTQYF
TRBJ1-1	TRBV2	CASTAEQATRSFIMNTEAFF
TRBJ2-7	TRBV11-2	CASSFTGSYEQYF
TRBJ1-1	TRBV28	CASSPGQIQMAFF
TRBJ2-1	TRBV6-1	CASSRGGQSYNEQFF
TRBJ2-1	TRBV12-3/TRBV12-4	CASIVAGGRDEQFF
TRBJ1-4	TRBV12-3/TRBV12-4	CASSLQGVGEKLFF
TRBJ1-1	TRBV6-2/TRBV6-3	CSVGRAGTEAFF
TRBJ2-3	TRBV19	CASREGGTDTQYF
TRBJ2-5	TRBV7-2	CASSLVEETQYF
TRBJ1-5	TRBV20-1	CSASNRGGNQPQHF
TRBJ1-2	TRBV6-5	CASSYQQGYGYTF
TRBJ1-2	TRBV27	CASSFLAGAEINYGYTF
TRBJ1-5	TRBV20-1	CSARLRGGHQPQHF
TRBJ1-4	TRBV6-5	CASSYSRVLANEKLFF
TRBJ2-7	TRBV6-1	CASRRQSDRDYEQYF
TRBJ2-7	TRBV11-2	CASSLGWTGAYEQYF
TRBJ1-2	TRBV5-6	CASSLRRGRGYGYTF
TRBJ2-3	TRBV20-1	CSARETLGMDRGPTDTQYF
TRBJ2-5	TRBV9	CASSVAGGGLAGSQETQYF
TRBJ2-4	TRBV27	CASSQTSGGDSLAKNIQYF
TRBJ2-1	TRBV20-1	CSAEKGGRVNEQFF
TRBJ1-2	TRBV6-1	CASSENPTNYGYTF
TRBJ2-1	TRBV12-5	CASGGTGNDEQFF
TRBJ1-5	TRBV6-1	CASSRTGMNNQPQHF
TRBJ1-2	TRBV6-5	CASSYIRAGPGYTF
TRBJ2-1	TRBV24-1	CATSDTAGTSGGGYEQFF
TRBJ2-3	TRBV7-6	CASSLELAPDTQYF
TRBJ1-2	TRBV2	CASSGTGGNYGYTF
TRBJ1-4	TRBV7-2	CASSRAAGSGEKLFF
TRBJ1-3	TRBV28	CASNPPGQGGNTIYF
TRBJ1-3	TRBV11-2	CASSPRFSGNTIYF
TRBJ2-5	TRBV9	CASSSSGVETQYF
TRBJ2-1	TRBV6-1	CASRSLAGVGPEQFF
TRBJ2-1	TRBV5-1	CASSLGRGPNNEQFF